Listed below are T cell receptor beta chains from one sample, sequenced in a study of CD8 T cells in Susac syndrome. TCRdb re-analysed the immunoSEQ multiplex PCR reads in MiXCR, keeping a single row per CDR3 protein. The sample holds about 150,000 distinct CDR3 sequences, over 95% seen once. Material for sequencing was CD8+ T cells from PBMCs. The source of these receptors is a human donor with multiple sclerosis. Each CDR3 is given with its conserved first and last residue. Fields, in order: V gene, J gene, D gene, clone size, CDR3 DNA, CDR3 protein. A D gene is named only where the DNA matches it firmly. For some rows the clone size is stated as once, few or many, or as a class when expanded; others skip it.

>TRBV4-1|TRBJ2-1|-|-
TGCGCCAGCAGCCAAGCAACGGGCCCCCACAATGAGCAGTTCTTC
CASSQATGPHNEQFF
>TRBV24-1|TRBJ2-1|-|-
TGTGCCACCAGTGATTTACCCGGGAGCGAGCAGTTCTTC
CATSDLPGSEQFF
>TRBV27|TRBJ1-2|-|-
TGTGCCAGCAGTTTATCGGGGGTCGGTGGCTACACCTTC
CASSLSGVGGYTF
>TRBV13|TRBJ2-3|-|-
TGTGCCAGTTTTATACAGGGCCTTAGCACAGATACGCAGTATTTT
CASFIQGLSTDTQYF
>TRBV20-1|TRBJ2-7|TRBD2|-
TGCAGTGCTAGAGATCAACTAGCGGGGGACGAGCAGTACTTC
CSARDQLAGDEQYF
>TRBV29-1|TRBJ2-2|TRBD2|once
TGCAGCGTTGTGGCCCTGGATAGCGGGGGGACGAACACCGGGGAGCTGTTTTTT
CSVVALDSGGTNTGELFF
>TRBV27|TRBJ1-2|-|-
TGTGCCAGCAGCCGCGGGAGCTCAAACTATGGCTACACCTTC
CASSRGSSNYGYTF
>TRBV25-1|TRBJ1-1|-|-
TGTGCCAGCCTCCCCGGGAGCGGTAACACTGAAGCTTTCTTT
CASLPGSGNTEAFF
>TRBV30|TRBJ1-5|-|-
TGTGCCTGGAGTGTCGCGGGAGTTCAGGAGCCCCAGCATTTT
CAWSVAGVQEPQHF
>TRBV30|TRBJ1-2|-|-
TGTGCCTGGGCGACAGCCACTAACTATGGCTACACCTTC
CAWATATNYGYTF
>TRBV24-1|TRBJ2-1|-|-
TGTGCCACCAGTGACCCGGACAGAGACAATGAGCAGTTCTTC
CATSDPDRDNEQFF
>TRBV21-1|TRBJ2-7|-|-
TGTGCCAGCCCCAACGGGACAGGGGAGTACTTC
CASPNGTGEYF
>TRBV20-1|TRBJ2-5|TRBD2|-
TGCAGTGCTAGCCAAGGACTAGGAGAGACCCAGTACTTC
CSASQGLGETQYF
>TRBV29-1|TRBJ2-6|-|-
TGCAGCGTTGATTTCGACGGAAGGAACGTCCTGACTTTC
CSVDFDGRNVLTF
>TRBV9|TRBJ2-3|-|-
TGTGCCAGCAGCGTAGGCGGCACAGATACGCAGTATTTT
CASSVGGTDTQYF
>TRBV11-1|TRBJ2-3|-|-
TGTGCCAGCAGCTTCGGGCTAAGCAATACGCAGTATTTT
CASSFGLSNTQYF
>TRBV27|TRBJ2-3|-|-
TGTGCCAGCAGTTTTGGCAGGGGCACAGATACGCAGTATTTT
CASSFGRGTDTQYF
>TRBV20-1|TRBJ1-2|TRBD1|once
TGCAGTGCAACCACGGGACAGGGAATTAACTATGGCTACACCTTC
CSATTGQGINYGYTF
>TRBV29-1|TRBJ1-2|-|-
TGCAGCGTTGATGACTATGGCTACACCTTC
CSVDDYGYTF
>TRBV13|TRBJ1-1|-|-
TGTGCCAGCACCTACCGGGTCGGGGGGCGCGACACTGAAGCTTTCTTT
CASTYRVGGRDTEAFF
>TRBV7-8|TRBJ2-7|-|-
TGTGCCAGCAGCCTCGGCCCCGAAGGATTATCCTACGAGCAGTACTTC
CASSLGPEGLSYEQYF
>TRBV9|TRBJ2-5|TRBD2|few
TGTGCCAGCAGCGTTGTGGGGGGGCAAGAGACCCAGTACTTC
CASSVVGGQETQYF
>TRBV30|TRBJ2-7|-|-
TGTGCCTGGAGTTCTGGATACGAGCAGTACTTC
CAWSSGYEQYF
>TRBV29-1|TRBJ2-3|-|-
TGCAGCGTTGAGGGGATCACAGATACGCAGTATTTT
CSVEGITDTQYF
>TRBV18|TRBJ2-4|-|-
TGTGCCAGCTCACCCTCAGCGGGCGGAGCCAAAAACATTCAGTACTTC
CASSPSAGGAKNIQYF
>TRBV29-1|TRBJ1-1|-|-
TGCAGCGTCCTTCGTGGTCTGGGGACAGAAGCTTTCTTT
CSVLRGLGTEAFF